This T cell receptor beta chain stems from a study of T cells in Graves' hyperthyroidism and ophthalmopathy. Broader study findings: In blood, most of the thyroid clonotypes expanded above 0.001 were also present.

Researchers amplified the TCR beta CDR3 regions from RNA transcripts. The TCR CDR3 was amplified in a first-round RT-PCR using the HTBI primer set. MiXCR was run by TCRdb on the multiplex PCR reads, yielding one entry per CDR3 protein. The table shows about 360,000 distinct CDR3 sequences, with around 25% occurring only once. A note on this clonotype: Antigen: not known.

The definition of stable Graves' hyperthyroidism was no ophthalmopathy progression within 18 months. Uncontrolled infection, other autoimmune disease, pregnancy or lactation barred patients from enrollment. The authors took PBMCs from roughly 10 ml fresh peripheral blood. The clonotype originates from a man aged 50 or older with Graves' hyperthyroidism. The sequencing sample was made of blood.

In nucleotides, the CDR3 is TGCGCCAGCATGGGGAGCGGGGAGCTGTTTTTT. Protein sequence: CASMGSGELFF. The chain has TRBV10-2 and TRBJ2-2; TRBD2 is a possible D gene (5 bases). This CDR3 is 11 amino acids long. CDR1 is WSHSY, CDR2 SAAADI, per germline. V lost 7 bases and J 7 bases, leaving 7 bases between the germline ends.